The entry that follows covers one TCR beta chain sequence. These data originate in a study of cytomegalovirus exposure and HLA in healthy donors. Germline V gene sequence: CDR1 SEHNR, CDR2 FQNEAQ (reference sequence). Trimming took 3 bases from V and 4 from J, leaving 12 bases between them. The CDR3 spans 14 residues. The protocol was immunoSEQ multiplex PCR, while the TCRdb copy is restricted to in-frame clones and leaves out a portion. Of some 180,000 clones listed, 86% are singletons. The TCR was taken from a man younger than 45 in good health and CMV-seropositive. Sequencing was carried out using PBMCs. The rearrangement uses TRBV7-9 and TRBJ1-1; tentative D call: TRBD1 (5 bases). The CDR3 region has the DNA TGTGCCAGCAGCTTCGTCCAGGGAGGCACTGAAGCTTTCTTT. This codes for CASSFVQGGTEAFF.